A single sample is the source of the 29 T cell receptor beta chains below, sequenced in a study of neoadjuvant anti-PD-1 for oral cavity cancer. Here immunoSEQ multiplex PCR was the method, and the copy in TCRdb shows in-frame clones only, minus some. Found here are tens of thousands of clones, 83% of them singletons; the top ten hold nearly 3.5%. The sequencing used PBMCs, collected before nivolumab (anti-PD-1) treatment. Source of these receptors: a person aged 40 to 85 with oral cavity squamous cell carcinoma.

This clone appeared a single time. The chain combines TRBV5-1 with TRBJ2-7; 7 bases fit TRBD1. Germline V CDR1 and CDR2: SGHRS, YFSETQ. There are 14 residues in the CDR3. Trimming removed 4 bases from V and 0 bases from J; junction bases left unmatched: 4. The CDR3 sequence is CASSQTGNSYEQYF. DNA for the CDR3: TGCGCCAGCAGCCAGACAGGGAACTCCTACGAGCAGTACTTC.

The chain combines TRBV9 with TRBJ2-5; 9 nucleotides line up with TRBD1. Per the germline V gene, CDR1 is SGDLS and CDR2 is YYNGEE. The length of the CDR3 is 14 residues. V gave up 3 bases and J gave up 5 bases; unmatched junction bases: 5. In DNA, the CDR3 is TGTGCCAGCAGCGCGGGACAGGGCTTGGAGACCCAGTACTTC. It is translated as CASSAGQGLETQYF.

This sequence joins TRBV27 and TRBJ2-3; D is unclear. The CDR3 consists of 13 residues. V lost 5 bases to trimming and J lost 0 bases, with 6 bases between them. Germline CDR1 is MNHEY and CDR2 is SMNVEV (reference sequence). The CDR3 DNA is TGTGCCAGCAGTCCTCCCAGCACAGATACGCAGTATTTT. Translated, it gives CASSPPSTDTQYF.

V and J are TRBV18 and TRBJ2-7, with a possible D match to TRBD2 (5 bases). This CDR3 has 16 residues. The V gene's germline CDR1 is KGHSH and CDR2 LQKENI. Trimming removed 5 bases from V and 0 bases from J, with 17 bases in between. The DNA of the CDR3 is TGTGCCAGCTCAGAGCCCCGGGATTACAACTCCTACGAGCAGTACTTC. It encodes CASSEPRDYNSYEQYF.

V and J are TRBV7-8 and TRBJ2-1; D is unclear. The CDR3 runs to 15 residues. V was clipped by 6 bases and J by 0 bases, with 12 bases between them. CDR1 and CDR2 from the germline V gene are SGHVS and FQNEAQ. The CDR3 loop is CASSSLMSSYNEQFF. Written as DNA, the CDR3 is TGTGCCAGCAGTTCCCTTATGAGCTCCTACAATGAGCAGTTCTTC.

This clone was recorded only once. This chain joins TRBV4-1 and TRBJ2-7; D not resolved. The germline V gene encodes CDR1 MGHRA and CDR2 YSYEKL. The CDR3 extends over 15 amino acids. Trimming pared 0 bases from V and 0 bases from J, leaving 9 bases between. The CDR3 reads CASSQDSRFSYEQYF. CDR3 sequence (DNA): TGCGCCAGCAGCCAAGATTCGCGGTTCTCCTACGAGCAGTACTTC.

The rearrangement links TRBV28 to TRBJ1-4, with 11 bases matching TRBD1. In germline, CDR1 is MDHEN, CDR2 SYDVKM. This CDR3 is 18 amino acids long. Trimming removed 3 bases from V and 0 bases from J; junction bases left unmatched: 6. Here the CDR3 reads CASSFPGTGGSTNEKLFF. CDR3 in DNA: TGTGCCAGCAGTTTCCCCGGGACAGGGGGTTCAACTAATGAAAAACTGTTTTTT.

V and J are TRBV19 and TRBJ2-1; 9 positions agree with TRBD2. The trim removed 7 bases at V and 7 bases at J, leaving 5 bases unmatched. The CDR3 is 13 amino acids. Germline lookup yields CDR1 LNHDA and CDR2 SQIVND (reference sequence). CDR3 amino acids: CASKLAGGNEQFF. CDR3 DNA sequence: TGTGCCAGTAAACTAGCGGGCGGGAATGAGCAGTTCTTC.

The CDR3, as DNA: TGTGCCAGCAACAACCGGGACAGGGGGCAGCGTCAGCCCCAGCATTTT. Translating it yields CASNNRDRGQRQPQHF. The rearrangement links TRBV28 to TRBJ1-5, with 12 bases fitting TRBD1. The junction had 10 bases not matched to a gene; V was cut back by 7 bases and J by 6 bases. The CDR3 spans 16 residues. Germline V gene sequence: CDR1 MDHEN, CDR2 SYDVKM. Drawing the rest from reference TRBV28 and TRBJ1-5, the complete variable domain is DVKVTQSSRYLVKRTGEKVFLECVQDMDHENMFWYRQDPGLGLRLIYFSYDVKMKEKGDIPEGYSVSREKKERFSLILESASTNQTSMYLCASNNRDRGQRQPQHFGDGTRLSIL.

V gene TRBV9 combines with J gene TRBJ2-3; 9 bases are shared with TRBD1. Germline-derived CDR1 and CDR2 are SGDLS and YYNGEE. With 6 bases clipped from V and 3 bases from J, the junction kept 5 bases outside the gene matches. This CDR3 is 14 amino acids long. Here the CDR3 DNA reads TGTGCCAGCACCTTAGGGACAGGGACAGATACGCAGTATTTT. Its protein is CASTLGTGTDTQYF.

This clone was seen more than once but under ten times. The rearrangement joins TRBV19 to TRBJ2-5, with 9 nucleotides matching TRBD1. There are 13 residues in the CDR3. Unmatched junction bases numbered 1, after V lost 4 bases and J lost 4 bases. The V gene's germline CDR1 is LNHDA and CDR2 SQIVND (reference sequence). The chain's CDR3 is CASSKDRGETQYF. The CDR3 nucleotides are TGTGCCAGTAGTAAGGACAGGGGAGAGACCCAGTACTTC.

The J gene is TRBJ1-2, the V gene TRBV28; 9 bases are a match to TRBD1. Germline values: CDR1 MDHEN, CDR2 SYDVKM. V gave up 5 bases and J gave up 2 bases; unmatched junction bases: 3. The CDR3 is 14 residues long. CDR3 sequence reads: CASSDRGTNYGYTF. The CDR3, as DNA: TGTGCCAGCAGTGACAGGGGGACCAACTATGGCTACACCTTC.

This rearrangement joins TRBV18 to TRBJ1-5; D uncertain. V dropped 2 bases and J dropped 1 base, with 3 bases sitting between them. The CDR3 is 13 amino acids. Germline-derived CDR1 and CDR2 are KGHSH and LQKENI. The CDR3, as DNA: TGTGCCAGCTCACCAGAGAGCAATCAGCCCCAGCATTTT. It yields the protein CASSPESNQPQHF.

The chain recombines TRBV7-3 with TRBJ2-7, with 7 bases lining up with TRBD2. The germline gives CDR1 SGHTA, CDR2 FQGTGA. The V and J ends lost 2 bases and 1 base, in that order; junction bases with no gene match: 5. This CDR3 has 15 amino acids. In nucleotides, the CDR3 is TGTGCCAGCAGCTTAGGCGGGGGTTCTTCCTACGAGCAGTACTTC. This sequence encodes CASSLGGGSSYEQYF.

This chain uses TRBV18 with TRBJ2-1; the match to TRBD2 covers 10 bases. Per germline, CDR1 KGHSH and CDR2 LQKENI. V lost 5 bases and J lost 4; bases outside the gene matches: 2. The CDR3 extends over 14 amino acids. The CDR3 is CASSTSGDYNEQFF. The CDR3 coding sequence is TGTGCCAGCTCAACTAGCGGGGATTACAATGAGCAGTTCTTC.

The chain recombines TRBV7-2 with TRBJ1-1; TRBD1 matches at 7 bases. V lost 7 bases and J lost 7; bases outside the gene matches: 12. This CDR3 comprises 14 residues. Germline CDR1 SGHTA, CDR2 FQGNSA. The CDR3 DNA is TGTGCCAGCAACCCGAGGACAGGATGGGGTGAAGCTTTCTTT. Translation gives CASNPRTGWGEAFF.

This clone was counted once. This chain links TRBV7-2 with TRBJ2-5; 9 bases are a match to TRBD2. Germline CDR1 reads SGHTA; CDR2 reads FQGNSA. This CDR3 has 17 amino acids. The junction had 15 bases not matched to a gene; V was cut back by 5 bases and J by 5 bases. The CDR3 spells CASSGLSSGGPLETQYF. In DNA form, the CDR3 reads TGTGCCAGCAGCGGTCTAAGTAGCGGGGGCCCTCTGGAGACCCAGTACTTC.

This clone was counted a single time. The chain has TRBV6-1 and TRBJ2-5, with unresolved D. This CDR3 contains 15 residues. The V gene lost 5 bases and the J gene lost 1 base, with 14 bases spanning the gap. The germline V gene has CDR1 MNHNS and CDR2 SASEGT. The CDR3 reads CASSPNSILQETQYF. DNA of the CDR3: TGTGCCAGCAGTCCGAACAGTATACTCCAAGAGACCCAGTACTTC.

The chain links TRBV28 to TRBJ2-7; D is undetermined. CDR1 and CDR2 (germline): MDHEN, SYDVKM. The CDR3 is 15 amino acids. V shed 4 bases and J shed 5 bases, with 18 bases lying between them. The CDR3: CASSSQAYLGNEQYF. CDR3 DNA: TGTGCCAGCAGTTCCCAGGCGTATTTAGGGAACGAGCAGTACTTC. Full variable domain (remainder filled in from reference TRBV28 and TRBJ2-7): DVKVTQSSRYLVKRTGEKVFLECVQDMDHENMFWYRQDPGLGLRLIYFSYDVKMKEKGDIPEGYSVSREKKERFSLILESASTNQTSMYLCASSSQAYLGNEQYFGPGTRLTVT.

The chain recombines TRBV19 with TRBJ2-1; the D is unclear. The CDR3 has 14 residues. Germline lookup yields CDR1 LNHDA and CDR2 SQIVND (reference sequence). The V and J ends lost 3 bases and 4 bases respectively, with 10 bases between them. DNA for the CDR3: TGTGCCAGTAGTATGGGCCTACCATACAATGAGCAGTTCTTC. Amino acid sequence: CASSMGLPYNEQFF.

The V gene is TRBV9, the J gene TRBJ1-3, with 8 bases matching TRBD1. V shed 4 bases, J shed 5 bases, and the junction held 11 bases outside the gene matches. This CDR3 spans 16 amino acids. Germline CDR1 and CDR2: SGDLS and YYNGEE. Here the CDR3 DNA reads TGTGCCAGCAGCTTATCCGGGACAGGCCCCAGAAACACCATATATTTT. It yields the protein CASSLSGTGPRNTIYF.

This chain links TRBV2 with TRBJ2-3, with 7 bases lining up with TRBD2. The CDR3 is 15 amino acids. Losses at the gene ends were 4 bases for V and 3 bases for J; bases not matched to a gene: 7. The germline V gene encodes CDR1 SNHLY and CDR2 FYNNEI. CDR3 bases: TGTGCCAGCAGTGTTACGGGGGGAAAGACAGATACGCAGTATTTT. It translates to CASSVTGGKTDTQYF.

This clone is a singleton in its sample. The V gene is TRBV9, the J gene TRBJ2-2, with D possibly matching TRBD1 (6 bases). Germline V gene data show CDR1 as SGDLS and CDR2 as YYNGEE. With 4 bases removed from V and 6 bases from J, the gap between germline ends came to 16 bases. This CDR3 region has 15 residues. The CDR3 protein is CASSFRGASPGELFF. The DNA of the CDR3 is TGTGCCAGCAGCTTCAGGGGAGCATCCCCCGGGGAGCTGTTTTTT.

The chain uses TRBV20-1 and TRBJ2-7; D is undetermined. The CDR3 consists of 11 residues. V lost 5 bases, J lost 3 bases, and 8 bases lay in between. Germline lookup yields CDR1 DFQATT and CDR2 SNEGSKA (reference sequence). The CDR3 loop reads CSAPQNYEQYF. In nucleotides, the CDR3 is TGCAGTGCTCCACAGAACTACGAGCAGTACTTC.

The chain recombines TRBV11-2 with TRBJ2-1; 7 bases map to TRBD2. This CDR3 spans 14 amino acids. V shed 9 bases and J 3 bases; nucleotides not matched to a gene: 8. Germline-derived CDR1 and CDR2 are SGHAT and FQNNGV. CDR3: CASVLGGNYNEQFF. The CDR3 nucleotides read TGTGCCAGTGTGTTGGGGGGGAACTACAATGAGCAGTTCTTC.

The CDR3 DNA follows: TGTGCCAGTAGAGCCTCGGAGGGACATCCTCGCGGGACCCAGTACTTC. Amino acids: CASRASEGHPRGTQYF. The genes are TRBV19 and TRBJ2-5, with D perhaps given as TRBD1 or TRBD2 (6 bases each). V was clipped by 6 bases and J by 7 bases, with 24 bases between them. Germline CDR1 LNHDA, CDR2 SQIVND (reference sequence). The CDR3 totals 16 residues. The complete variable domain, with remaining parts taken from reference TRBV19 and TRBJ2-5, reads DGGITQSPKYLFRKEGQNVTLSCEQNLNHDAMYWYRQDPGQGLRLIYYSQIVNDFQKGDIAEGYSVSREKKESFPLTVTSAQKNPTAFYLCASRASEGHPRGTQYFGPGTRLLVL.

The chain is built from TRBV7-8 and TRBJ2-2; D unresolved. CDR1 SGHVS and CDR2 FQNEAQ come from the germline V gene. The CDR3 consists of 14 residues. V was pared by 0 bases and J by 1 base, with 3 bases between. CDR3: CASSLAGNTGELFF. CDR3 nucleotide sequence: TGTGCCAGCAGCTTAGCGGGGAACACCGGGGAGCTGTTTTTT.

By sample fraction, this clone is medium-sized. V gene TRBV7-8 combines with J gene TRBJ1-5; no reliable D call. CDR1 SGHVS and CDR2 FQNEAQ come from the germline V gene. The V end lost 3 bases, the J end lost 1 base, and 10 bases lay between the germline ends. The CDR3 length is 15 residues. CDR3 DNA: TGTGCCAGCAGCTTTGGAGTCGGGAGCAATCAGCCCCAGCATTTT. This translates into CASSFGVGSNQPQHF.

This clone was observed a handful of times. The V call is TRBV5-4, the J call TRBJ2-1; 7 bases match TRBD1. The CDR3 runs 15 residues. Germline values: CDR1 SGHNT, CDR2 YYREEE (reference sequence). V was clipped by 2 bases and J by 2 bases; unmatched bases: 4. In DNA, the CDR3 is TGTGCCAGCAGCTTAGAGGACAGGACCTACAATGAGCAGTTCTTC. Translated, it gives CASSLEDRTYNEQFF.